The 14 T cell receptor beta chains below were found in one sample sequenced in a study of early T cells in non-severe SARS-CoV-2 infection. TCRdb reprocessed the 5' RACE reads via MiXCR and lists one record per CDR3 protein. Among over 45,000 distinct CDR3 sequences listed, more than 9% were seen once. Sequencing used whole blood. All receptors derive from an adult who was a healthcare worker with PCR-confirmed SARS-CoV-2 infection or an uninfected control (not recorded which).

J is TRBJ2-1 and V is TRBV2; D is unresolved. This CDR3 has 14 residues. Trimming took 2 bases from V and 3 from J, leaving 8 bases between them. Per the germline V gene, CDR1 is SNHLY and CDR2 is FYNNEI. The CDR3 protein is CASSEMAFYNEQFF. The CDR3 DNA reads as TGTGCCAGCAGTGAAATGGCCTTCTACAATGAGCAGTTCTTC.

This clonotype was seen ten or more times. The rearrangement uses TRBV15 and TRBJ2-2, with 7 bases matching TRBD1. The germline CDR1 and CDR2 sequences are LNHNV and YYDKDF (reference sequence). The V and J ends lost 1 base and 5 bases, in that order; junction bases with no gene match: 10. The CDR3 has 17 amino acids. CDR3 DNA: TGTGCCACCAGCAGAGTTCCCGGGACAGTTGAAACCGGGGAGCTGTTTTTT. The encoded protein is CATSRVPGTVETGELFF.

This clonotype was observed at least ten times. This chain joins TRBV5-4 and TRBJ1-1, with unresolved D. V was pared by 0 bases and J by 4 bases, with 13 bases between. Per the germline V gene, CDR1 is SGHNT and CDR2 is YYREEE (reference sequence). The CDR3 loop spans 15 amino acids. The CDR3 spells CASSLAPRASTEAFF. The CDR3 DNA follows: TGTGCCAGCAGCTTGGCTCCGCGGGCGAGCACTGAAGCTTTCTTT.

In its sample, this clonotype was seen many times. The CDR3: CASSFTSGRAADTQYF. CDR3 nucleotides: TGTGCCAGCAGTTTTACTAGCGGGAGGGCAGCAGATACGCAGTATTTT. The J gene is TRBJ2-3, the V gene TRBV7-2; 13 bases map to TRBD2. J gave up 4 bases and V 6 bases, and 7 bases lay outside the gene matches. This CDR3 is 16 amino acids long. Per the germline V gene, CDR1 is SGHTA and CDR2 is FQGNSA.

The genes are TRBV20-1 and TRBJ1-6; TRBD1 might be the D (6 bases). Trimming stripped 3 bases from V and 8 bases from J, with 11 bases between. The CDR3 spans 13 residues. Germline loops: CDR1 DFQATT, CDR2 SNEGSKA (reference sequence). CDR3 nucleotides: TGCAGTGCTAGTAAGGACAGCTATTCACCCCTCCACTTT. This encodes CSASKDSYSPLHF.

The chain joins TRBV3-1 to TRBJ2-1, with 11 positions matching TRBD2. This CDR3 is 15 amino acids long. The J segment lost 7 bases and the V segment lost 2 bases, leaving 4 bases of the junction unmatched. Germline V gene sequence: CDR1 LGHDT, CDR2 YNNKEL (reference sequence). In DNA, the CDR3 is TGTGCCAGCAGCCAACCAAGGACTAGCGGGAATGAGCAGTTCTTC. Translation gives CASSQPRTSGNEQFF.

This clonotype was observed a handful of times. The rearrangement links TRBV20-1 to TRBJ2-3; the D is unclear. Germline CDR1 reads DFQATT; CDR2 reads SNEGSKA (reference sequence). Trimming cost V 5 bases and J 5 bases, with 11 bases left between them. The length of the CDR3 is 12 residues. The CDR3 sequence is CSAPGSGDTQYF. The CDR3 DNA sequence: TGCAGTGCTCCGGGTTCGGGAGATACGCAGTATTTT.

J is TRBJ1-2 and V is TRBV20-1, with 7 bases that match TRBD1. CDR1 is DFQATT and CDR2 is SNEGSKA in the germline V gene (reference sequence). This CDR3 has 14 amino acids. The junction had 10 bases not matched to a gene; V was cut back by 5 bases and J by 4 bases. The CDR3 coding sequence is TGCAGTGCTCCCCTGGGACAGAATCTCTATGGCTACACCTTC. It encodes CSAPLGQNLYGYTF.

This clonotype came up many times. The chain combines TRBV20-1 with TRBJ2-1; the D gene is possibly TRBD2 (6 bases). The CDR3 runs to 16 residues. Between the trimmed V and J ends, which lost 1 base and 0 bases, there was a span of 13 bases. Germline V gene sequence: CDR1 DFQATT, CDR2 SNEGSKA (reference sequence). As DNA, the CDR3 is TGCAGTGCTAGAGGACCCGACGGGAGCTCCTACAATGAGCAGTTCTTC. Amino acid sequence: CSARGPDGSSYNEQFF.

The CDR3 is CASSFGGRDTGELFF. CDR3 DNA: TGTGCCAGCAGCTTCGGCGGGAGGGACACCGGGGAGCTGTTTTTT. The chain has TRBV7-8 and TRBJ2-2; 9 bases align to TRBD2. The V and J ends lost 3 bases and 3 bases, in that order; junction bases with no gene match: 2. The CDR3 consists of 15 residues. From germline, CDR1 is SGHVS and CDR2 FQNEAQ.

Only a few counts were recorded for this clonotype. The chain's CDR3 is CASSVTGGAGQPQHF. CDR3 nucleotide sequence: TGTGCCAGCAGCGTTACAGGGGGGGCAGGCCAGCCCCAGCATTTT. The J gene is TRBJ1-5, the V gene TRBV7-9, with 8 nucleotides matching TRBD1. This CDR3 contains 15 residues. Germline V gives CDR1 SEHNR, CDR2 FQNEAQ (reference sequence). J lost 7 bases, V lost 5 bases, and 10 bases had no gene match.

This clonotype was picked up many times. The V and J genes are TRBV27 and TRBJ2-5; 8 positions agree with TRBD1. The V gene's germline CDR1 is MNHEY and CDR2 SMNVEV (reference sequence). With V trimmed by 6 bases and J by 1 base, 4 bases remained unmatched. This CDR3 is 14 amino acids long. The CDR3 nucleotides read TGTGCCAGCAGCGACAGGGGTCCCCAAGAGACCCAGTACTTC. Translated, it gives CASSDRGPQETQYF.

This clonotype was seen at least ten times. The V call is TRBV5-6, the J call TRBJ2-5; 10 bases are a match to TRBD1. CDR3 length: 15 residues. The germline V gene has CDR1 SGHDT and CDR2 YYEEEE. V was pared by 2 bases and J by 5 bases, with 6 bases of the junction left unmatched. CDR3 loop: CASSFTTGGLETQYF. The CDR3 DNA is TGTGCCAGCAGCTTTACGACAGGGGGCTTGGAGACCCAGTACTTC.

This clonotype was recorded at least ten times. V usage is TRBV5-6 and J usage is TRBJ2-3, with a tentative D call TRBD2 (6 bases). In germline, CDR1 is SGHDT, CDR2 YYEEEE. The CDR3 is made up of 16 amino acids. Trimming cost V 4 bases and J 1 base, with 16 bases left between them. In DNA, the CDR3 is TGTGCCAGCAGCGCAGGGCGGGGCCTCGGCACAGATACGCAGTATTTT. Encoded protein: CASSAGRGLGTDTQYF.